The 19 T cell receptor beta chains below were found in one sample sequenced in a study of T cells in Graves' hyperthyroidism and ophthalmopathy. It was RNA transcripts that yielded the amplified TCR beta CDR3 regions. The TCR CDR3 was amplified in a first-round RT-PCR using the HTBI primer set. TCRdb independently ran MiXCR on the multiplex PCR reads; one entry per CDR3 protein. The sample lists 300,000 to 400,000 distinct CDR3 sequences, around 18% occurring once. The sequencing input was blood. The source of these receptors is a man aged 18-30 years with Graves' ophthalmopathy.

This clonotype has only a few counts. The chain employs TRBV7-9 and TRBJ1-1, with D possibly being TRBD1 (5 bases). This CDR3 has 14 amino acids. V was shortened by 7 bases and J by 2 bases, with 14 bases between the two germline ends. Germline assignment: CDR1 SEHNR and CDR2 FQNEAQ (reference sequence). The chain's CDR3 is CASNPTQANTEAFF. The CDR3 DNA reads TGTGCCAGCAACCCGACACAGGCAAACACTGAAGCTTTCTTT.

In this sample, this clonotype turned up many times. The chain combines TRBV3-1 with TRBJ2-1; 10 bases line up with TRBD2. The trim removed 4 bases at V and 8 bases at J, leaving 17 bases unmatched. The CDR3 spans 18 residues. In germline, CDR1 is LGHDT, CDR2 YNNKEL (reference sequence). Written as DNA, the CDR3 is TGTGCCAGCAGCCCCTCCCCCGGGGTAGCGGGGGGTCGCGATGAGCAGTTCTTC. Translating it yields CASSPSPGVAGGRDEQFF.

This clonotype was detected many times. V and J are TRBV7-9 and TRBJ2-5, with 7 bases fitting TRBD2. This CDR3 is built from 16 residues. Trimming cost V 1 base and J 1 base; bases outside gene matches: 6. Germline V gene sequence: CDR1 SEHNR, CDR2 FQNEAQ (reference sequence). The CDR3 sequence is CASSLGGGAPQETQYF. CDR3 DNA sequence: TGTGCCAGCAGCTTAGGCGGGGGAGCCCCCCAAGAGACCCAGTACTTC.

This clonotype was observed at least ten times. V is TRBV7-2 and J is TRBJ2-1, with unresolved D. CDR1 and CDR2 from the germline V gene are SGHTA and FQGNSA. Trimming stripped 3 bases from V and 7 bases from J, with 7 bases between. The CDR3 spans 12 residues. CDR3 nucleotide sequence: TGTGCCAGCAGCTTCTCTGGGAATGAGCAGTTCTTC. Translated, it gives CASSFSGNEQFF.

This clonotype was seen only a few times. At one end the junction does not follow the germline gene, possibly because of a read error. J is TRBJ1-5 and V is TRBV20-1; the D is unclear. The CDR3 has 14 amino acids. Germline loops: CDR1 DFQATT, CDR2 SNEGSKA (reference sequence). CDR3 in DNA: TGCAGTGCTAGGGGAGGTATTAGCAATCAGCTCCAGCATTTT. It specifies CSARGGISNQLQHF.

This clonotype was seen at least ten times. The genes are TRBV12-3 or TRBV12-4 and TRBJ2-7, with a weak D call TRBD1 (5 bases). V was cut by 0 bases and J by 10 bases, with 10 bases left in between. The CDR3 totals 12 residues. The CDR3 nucleotides are TGTGCCAGCAGTTTAGCGCAACAGGAACAGTACTTC. Protein sequence: CASSLAQQEQYF.

In this sample, this clonotype turned up many times. V is TRBV7-9 and J is TRBJ1-2; TRBD1 matches at 11 bases. The V gene end was trimmed by 8 bases and the J gene end by 6 bases; junction bases not matched to a gene: 23. Germline loops: CDR1 SEHNR, CDR2 FQNEAQ (reference sequence). This CDR3 region has 19 residues. CDR3 nucleotide sequence: TGTGCCAGCGAAAAAAAGGGGCCGGACAGGGGGCTGTCTCGGGATGGCTACACCTTC. Its protein is CASEKKGPDRGLSRDGYTF.

This clonotype has only a few counts. The chain joins TRBV7-6 to TRBJ1-1, with D maybe TRBD1 (5 bases). The CDR3 extends over 14 amino acids. The V gene's germline CDR1 is SGHVS and CDR2 FNYEAQ. Trimming removed 4 bases at V and 1 base at J, with 10 bases between. The chain's CDR3 is CASSSDGTNTEAFF. The DNA of the CDR3 is TGTGCCAGCAGCTCGGACGGGACGAACACTGAAGCTTTCTTT.

V is TRBV27 and J is TRBJ1-1; D ambiguous. CDR1 is MNHEY, CDR2 SMNVEV, per germline (reference sequence). The CDR3 spans 15 residues. The ends were cut back, 3 bases at V and 3 bases at J, with 14 bases in the middle. For the CDR3, the DNA is TGTGCCAGCAGTTTTGTTGTGGGCTCACACACTGAAGCTTTCTTT. This encodes CASSFVVGSHTEAFF.

This clonotype was seen at least ten times. The gene calls are TRBV5-1 and TRBJ2-3; unclear D gene. Germline lookup yields CDR1 SGHRS and CDR2 YFSETQ. V was pared by 0 bases and J by 4 bases, with 9 bases between. The CDR3 is 14 residues long. The CDR3 is CASSLGSPADTQYF. The CDR3 nucleotides are TGCGCCAGCAGCTTGGGTAGTCCCGCAGATACGCAGTATTTT.

This clonotype was observed a handful of times. The chain is built from TRBV5-1 and TRBJ2-1; TRBD1 aligns across 10 bases. Germline lookup yields CDR1 SGHRS and CDR2 YFSETQ. This CDR3 is 16 amino acids long. The trim removed 6 bases at V and 7 bases at J, leaving 13 bases unmatched. The CDR3, as DNA: TGCGCCAGCATCCAATCTGACGACAGGGGGCTAAATGAGCAGTTCTTC. This gives the protein CASIQSDDRGLNEQFF.

This chain joins TRBV14 and TRBJ1-2; weak D call: TRBD1 (5 bases). Germline loops: CDR1 SGHDN, CDR2 FVKESK. The CDR3 has 12 residues. The V end was cut by 0 bases, the J end by 7 bases, with 6 bases between. CDR3 sequence reads: CASSQDQGGYTF. CDR3 nucleotides: TGTGCCAGCAGCCAAGACCAGGGTGGCTACACCTTC.

This clonotype was seen ten or more times. This chain uses TRBV9 with TRBJ2-7; D may be TRBD2 (5 bases). Germline V lookup: CDR1 SGDLS, CDR2 YYNGEE. V was clipped by 0 bases and J by 6 bases, with 16 bases between them. This CDR3 region has 15 residues. The CDR3 DNA is TGTGCCAGCAGCGTAGCTGAGGACTTTTGGGGCGAGCAGTACTTC. It yields the protein CASSVAEDFWGEQYF.

This clonotype occurred many times. The J gene is TRBJ2-5, the V gene TRBV13; 7 positions agree with TRBD2. This CDR3 is 14 amino acids long. The ends lost 3 bases at V and 2 bases at J; junction bases unmatched: 3. Germline V lookup: CDR1 PRHDT, CDR2 FYEKMQ (reference sequence). CDR3 bases: TGTGCCAGCAGCTTGGGGGGGTTTCAAGAGACCCAGTACTTC. Translated, it gives CASSLGGFQETQYF.

This chain joins TRBV7-2 and TRBJ2-1; perhaps TRBD2 as D (7 bases). CDR1 and CDR2 from the germline V gene are SGHTA and FQGNSA. The CDR3 length is 12 residues. V lost 5 bases and J lost 15, with 17 bases in between. The CDR3 coding sequence is TGTGCCAGCAGCCCCACTCCGGGGGGCATGTTCTTC. It yields the protein CASSPTPGGMFF.

The table lists this clonotype with many counts. The J gene is TRBJ1-5, the V gene TRBV20-1; tentatively, D is TRBD1 (6 bases). The CDR3 consists of 15 residues. With 4 bases removed from V and 6 bases from J, the gap between germline ends came to 19 bases. Germline CDR1 is DFQATT and CDR2 is SNEGSKA (reference sequence). The CDR3 protein is CSATRTVTAGQPQHF. The CDR3 DNA follows: TGCAGTGCTACCCGGACAGTAACTGCCGGTCAGCCCCAGCATTTT.

The gene calls are TRBV6-4 and TRBJ1-1; D perhaps matches TRBD1 (5 bases). There are 14 residues in the CDR3. V shed 4 bases and J shed 8 bases, with 17 bases lying between them. Germline CDR1 reads MRHNA; CDR2 reads SNTAGT. Written as DNA, the CDR3 is TGTGCCAGCAGTGCCCGCCTGGGGGAAGGAGAAGCTTTCTTT. Encoded protein: CASSARLGEGEAFF.

This clonotype has at least ten counts. The chain joins TRBV18 to TRBJ1-5; TRBD1 matches 7 bases. In germline, CDR1 is KGHSH, CDR2 LQKENI. CDR3 length equals 15 residues. Trimming removed 3 bases from V and 2 bases from J; junction bases left unmatched: 4. Written as DNA, the CDR3 is TGTGCCAGCTCACCGGGTGGACAGGGCAATCAGCCCCAGCATTTT. Its translation: CASSPGGQGNQPQHF. The entire variable domain, with the rest obtained from reference TRBV18 and TRBJ1-5, is as follows: NAGVMQNPRHLVRRRGQEARLRCSPMKGHSHVYWYRQLPEEGLKFMVYLQKENIIDESGMPKERFSAEFPKEGPSILRIQQVVRGDSAAYFCASSPGGQGNQPQHFGDGTRLSIL.

This clonotype appeared many times. The chain carries TRBV2 and TRBJ2-1, with D tentatively TRBD2 (6 bases). Germline values: CDR1 SNHLY, CDR2 FYNNEI. V lost 1 base and J lost 4, with 11 bases in between. The CDR3 is made up of 15 amino acids. CDR3 sequence reads: CASSEGLGGYNEQFF. CDR3 nucleotides: TGTGCCAGCAGTGAAGGGTTGGGGGGATACAATGAGCAGTTCTTC.